This T cell receptor (beta chain) was recorded in a study of cytomegalovirus exposure and HLA in healthy donors. General study results and limits: Accurate HLA-A and HLA-B prediction from TCR beta sequences was reported for most subjects. Sequencing likely generated an artifact that appeared as a cluster of highly shared sequence variants.

The PCR employed 60 Vbeta primers together with 13 Jbeta primers. Assay: immunoSEQ multiplex PCR; the TCRdb copy retains only in-frame clones and omits some. The sample includes 200,000 to 250,000 clones, more than 75% seen only once; the top ten take 1% to 1.5%. The V and J ends lost 6 bases and 2 bases, in that order; junction bases with no gene match: 7. CDR3 length: 14 amino acids. The germline gives CDR1 MDHEN, CDR2 SYDVKM. In regard to this clone: Its antigen is unidentified.

J is TRBJ2-7 and V is TRBV28; TRBD1 agrees at 7 bases. The sequence came from a human donor in good health. The sequencing input was PBMCs. The CDR3 region has the DNA TGTGCCAGCAGCACCGGGACAGTCACCTACGAGCAGTACTTC. It is translated as CASSTGTVTYEQYF.